This TCR beta chain was profiled in a study of shared clonotypes between healthy human individuals. Findings of the study overall: The study generally estimated greater richness for naive than memory subsets.

V was cut by 2 bases and J by 7 bases, with 9 bases left in between. CDR1 MNHEY and CDR2 SMNVEV come from the germline V gene (reference sequence). The length of the CDR3 is 14 residues. Authors' analysis steps: ImmunoSEQ only sent back junction sequences with no quality scores, so filtering was done differently. Using immunoSEQ multiplex PCR, the repertoire was profiled, and TCRdb retains in-frame clones only, with some absent. V, J and clone size are taken as reported in that table, and D and trimming were inferred from the DNA itself. The sample yields about 2 million clones, around 96% seen once. Naive CD8 isolation took CD45RO-negative cells positively selected for CCR7 and excluded terminally differentiated effector memory CD45RA+ cells. Donors were healthy HIV-negative adults without recent acute infections or vaccinations. On this clone itself: Its specificity is unknown.

V and J are TRBV27 and TRBJ1-6, with D perhaps matching TRBD1 (5 bases). The material sequenced was naive CD8+ T cells sorted from blood. This TCR was sampled from a man aged 18 to 29 in good health. The CDR3 loop is CASSLMGTNSPLHF. The CDR3 DNA is TGTGCCAGCAGTTTAATGGGGACCAATTCACCCCTCCACTTT.